The entry below describes one TCR beta chain. The antigen is not known. Generated by immunoSEQ multiplex PCR, the TCRdb table keeps only in-frame clones and is missing some. The sample consists of roughly 2.5 million clones, approximately 92% of them appearing once. This sample is drawn from a study of shared clonotypes between healthy human individuals. The study, taken as a whole, reports: When compared with the clonotypes that were shared by all four sorted-subset donors, the non-shared clonotypes turned out to have lower generation probabilities. Sampling used blood alone; tissue repertoires probably differ.

The CDR3 spans 16 residues. The germline CDR1 and CDR2 sequences are SGHRS and YFSETQ. V shed 1 base and J shed 6 bases, with 20 bases lying between them. The TCR comes from a man between 18 and 35 years old in good health. The sample was naive CD4+ T cells sorted from blood. The subset denotes: CD45RA+ positively selected. V and J are TRBV5-1 and TRBJ2-7; maybe TRBD2 (6 bases). CDR3 coding DNA: TGCGCCAGCAGCTTGAGGTCCGGGGGTTTGGATCGCGAGCAGTACTTC. Translated: CASSLRSGGLDREQYF.